The 6 T cell receptor beta chains below come from one sample, sequenced in a study of blood T cell repertoires in COVID-19. Produced via immunoSEQ multiplex PCR; TCRdb's table is partial and in-frame only. This table has 200,000 to 250,000 clones, 80% to 90% appearing once. The sample taken for sequencing was peripheral blood. The receptors here all came from a woman between 45 and 65 years old with active or convalescent COVID-19.

This sequence joins TRBV21-1 and TRBJ2-5; the table assigns TRBD2, which was not confirmed against the DNA. TRBV21-1 is noted as a pseudogene. The CDR3 is 15 amino acids. The CDR3 spells CAIDRESKKRETQYF. The CDR3 DNA is TGTGCCATAGATAGAGAATCCAAGAAGAGAGAGACCCAGTACTTC.

CDR3 sequence (DNA): TGTGCCAGTAGTAAGGGGGACAGCCGATGGGAGACCCAGTACTTC. Its protein product is CASSKGDSRWETQYF. The chain recombines TRBV19 with TRBJ2-5; 7 bases are a match to TRBD1. Per germline, CDR1 LNHDA and CDR2 SQIVND (reference sequence). The CDR3 contains 15 residues. The V gene end was trimmed by 4 bases and the J gene end by 5 bases; junction bases not matched to a gene: 10.

V and J are TRBV7-9 and TRBJ2-4; D may be TRBD1 (5 bases). This CDR3 spans 13 amino acids. Germline V gives CDR1 SEHNR, CDR2 FQNEAQ (reference sequence). The V gene lost 4 bases and the J gene lost 1 base, with 5 bases spanning the gap. The CDR3 bases are TGTGCCAGCAGCTACAGGGCCAAAAACATTCAGTACTTC. This translates into CASSYRAKNIQYF. The full variable domain, rest sourced from reference TRBV7-9 and TRBJ2-4, is DTGVSQNPRHKITKRGQNVTFRCDPISEHNRLYWYRQTLGQGPEFLTYFQNEAQLEKSRLLSDRFSAERPKGSFSTLEIQRTEQGDSAMYLCASSYRAKNIQYFGAGTRLSVL.

This chain uses TRBV24-1 with TRBJ2-1; 7 bases match TRBD2. J was trimmed by 4 bases and V by 5 bases; bases with no gene match: 1. Germline-derived CDR1 and CDR2 are KGHDR and SFDVKD. This CDR3 is 13 amino acids long. As DNA, the CDR3 is TGTGCCACCAGTGGGGGGGGGTACAATGAGCAGTTCTTC. This translates into CATSGGGYNEQFF.

The genes are TRBV6-6 and TRBJ1-1; D gene unclear. Germline V gives CDR1 MNHNY, CDR2 SVGAGI (reference sequence). V was cut by 4 bases and J by 7 bases, with 19 bases left in between. The CDR3 is 15 amino acids. In DNA, the CDR3 is TGTGCCAGCAGTTTCCTAGGAGGGTCTGCGGGTGAAGCTTTCTTT. Translating gives CASSFLGGSAGEAFF.

The chain uses TRBV29-1 and TRBJ1-2, with D possibly matching TRBD1 (5 bases). The germline V and J ends were trimmed by 2 bases and 9 bases, with 13 bases remaining between them. There are 12 residues in the CDR3. The germline gives CDR1 SQVTM, CDR2 ANQGSEA. For the CDR3, the DNA is TGCAGCGTTGAATCCGACGGGGGTAGCTACACCTTC. Translating it yields CSVESDGGSYTF.